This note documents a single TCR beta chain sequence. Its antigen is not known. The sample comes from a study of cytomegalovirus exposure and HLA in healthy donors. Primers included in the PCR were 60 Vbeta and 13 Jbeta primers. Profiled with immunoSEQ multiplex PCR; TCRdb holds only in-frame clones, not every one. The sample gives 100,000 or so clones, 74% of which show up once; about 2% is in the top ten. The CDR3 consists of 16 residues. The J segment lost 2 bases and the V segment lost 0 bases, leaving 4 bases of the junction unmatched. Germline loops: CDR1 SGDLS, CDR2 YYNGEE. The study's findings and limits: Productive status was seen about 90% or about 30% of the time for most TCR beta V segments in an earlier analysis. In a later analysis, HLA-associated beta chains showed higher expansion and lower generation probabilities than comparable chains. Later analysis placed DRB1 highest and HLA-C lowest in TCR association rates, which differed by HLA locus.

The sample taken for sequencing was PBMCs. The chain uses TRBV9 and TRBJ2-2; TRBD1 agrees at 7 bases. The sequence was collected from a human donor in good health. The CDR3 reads CASSVDRGENTGELFF. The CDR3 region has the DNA TGTGCCAGCAGCGTAGACAGGGGCGAAAACACCGGGGAGCTGTTTTTT.